This T cell receptor (beta chain) was profiled in a study of blood T cell repertoires in COVID-19. The wider study: COVID-19 samples, acute and convalescent, were from the United States, Italy and Spain. The analysed material was cDNA or gDNA that came from T cells, B-cell-depleted T cells, or PBMCs.

Per the study methods: Amplification of reference gene primers was used by the study to estimate nucleated cell counts. Clones were sequenced by immunoSEQ multiplex PCR, and TCRdb holds only the in-frame ones, with some missing. For V, J and clone size, that table is used; D and trimming come from the DNA. The sample lists about 210,000 clones; 88% were seen once. With V trimmed by 5 bases and J by 2 bases, 5 bases remained unmatched. The germline CDR1 and CDR2 sequences are SEHNR and FQNEAQ (reference sequence). The CDR3 runs to 14 residues. The sequence came from a man younger than 30 with active or convalescent COVID-19. The sequenced sample was peripheral blood. This chain links TRBV7-9 with TRBJ2-7; 8 bases line up with TRBD1. The CDR3 region is CASSGDRNPYEQYF. DNA of the CDR3: TGTGCCAGCAGCGGGGACAGGAATCCCTACGAGCAGTACTTC.